The present T cell receptor (beta chain) was sequenced within a study of T cells after posttransplantation cyclophosphamide. Cyclophosphamide on days +3 and +4 followed busulfan-fludarabine conditioning and a marrow graft. The repertoire was sequenced with immunoSEQ multiplex PCR; TCRdb's copy has only in-frame clones and lacks some. The data show approximately 4,400 clones, with about 80% seen just once and around 18% held by the top ten. The V end was cut by 4 bases, the J end by 1 base, with 12 bases between. Germline CDR1 MRHNA, CDR2 SNTAGT. The CDR3 runs 15 residues. This sample comprised PBMCs, obtained 86 days after allogeneic stem cell transplant with posttransplant cyclophosphamide. The receptor's source is a male patient aged 50 to 59 who received an allogeneic stem cell transplant from an unrelated donor, was CMV-positive, and had acute GVHD only. The T cells may partly be graft donor cells. This chain uses TRBV6-4 with TRBJ2-3; D is perhaps TRBD2 (5 bases). The CDR3 DNA is TGTGCCAGCAGTGTATCCATGAGGGGCACAGATACGCAGTATTTT. Translated: CASSVSMRGTDTQYF.